This T cell receptor (beta chain) was recorded in a study of blood T cell repertoires in COVID-19. Study-level background: In each case, the material was cDNA or gDNA derived from T cells, B-cell-depleted T cells, or PBMCs.

From germline, CDR1 is MDHEN and CDR2 SYDVKM. Unmatched junction bases numbered 9, after V lost 7 bases and J lost 4 bases. The CDR3 length is 14 residues. Categorization into cohorts depended on clinical history that participants reported. Each recovered donor of Cohort 3 presented with two negative PCRs, clearance, or symptom resolution. The assay was immunoSEQ multiplex PCR, and TCRdb's table has in-frame clones only and misses some. Among some 490,000 clones listed, roughly nine tenths were seen once. The chain combines TRBV28 with TRBJ1-2; 7 bases fit TRBD1. Sequenced material: PBMCs or T cells enriched from blood (not recorded which). The sequence was obtained from a woman aged 60-75 years who had recovered from COVID-19. The CDR3: CASIPGQPLYGYTF. The DNA of the CDR3 is TGTGCCAGCATACCGGGACAGCCCCTCTATGGCTACACCTTC.